This TCR beta chain originates from a study of cytomegalovirus exposure and HLA in healthy donors. TCRdb keeps only in-frame clones here, not all; method: immunoSEQ multiplex PCR. Of around 60,000 clones listed, approximately 94% are singletons. The CDR3 spans 14 residues. Per the germline V gene, CDR1 is MGHRA and CDR2 is YSYEKL. The V and J ends lost 0 bases and 3 bases, in that order; junction bases with no gene match: 2. The source of this sequence is a man aged 18 to 35 in good health and CMV-seropositive. Sequenced input: PBMCs. The chain links TRBV4-1 to TRBJ2-7, with 7 bases that match TRBD1. The CDR3, as DNA: TGCGCCAGCAGCCAAGATACAGGGGACTACGAGCAGTACTTC. Translation gives CASSQDTGDYEQYF.